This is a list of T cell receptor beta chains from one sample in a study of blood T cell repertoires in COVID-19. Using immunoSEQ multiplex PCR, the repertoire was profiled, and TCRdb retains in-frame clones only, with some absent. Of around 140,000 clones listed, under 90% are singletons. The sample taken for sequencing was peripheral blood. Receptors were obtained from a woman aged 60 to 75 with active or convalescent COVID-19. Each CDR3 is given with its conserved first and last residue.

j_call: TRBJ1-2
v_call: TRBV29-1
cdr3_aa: CSVGGADSYGYTF

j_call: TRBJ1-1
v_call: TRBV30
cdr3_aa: CAWSRRGQRGTEAFF

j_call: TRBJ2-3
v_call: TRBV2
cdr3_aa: CASSSSGGGTDTQYF

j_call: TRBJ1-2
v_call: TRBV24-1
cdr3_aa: CATSDPINYGYTF

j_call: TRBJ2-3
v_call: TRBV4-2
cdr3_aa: CASSQGSAGAVDTQYF

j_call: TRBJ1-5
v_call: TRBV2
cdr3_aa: CASRAGTANQPQHF

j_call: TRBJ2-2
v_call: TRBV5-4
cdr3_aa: CASSLRWTVNTGELFF

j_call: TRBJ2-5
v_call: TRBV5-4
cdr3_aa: CASSLGQGLKTQYF

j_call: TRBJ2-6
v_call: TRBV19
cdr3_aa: CASSARDRSSGANVLTF

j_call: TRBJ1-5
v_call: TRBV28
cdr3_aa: CASSLGRKGAGQPQHF

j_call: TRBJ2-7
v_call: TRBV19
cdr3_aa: CASSRGLAVYEQYF

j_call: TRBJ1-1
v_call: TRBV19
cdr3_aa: CASNWASEAFF

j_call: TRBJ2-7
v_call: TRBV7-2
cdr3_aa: CASSRTYEQYF

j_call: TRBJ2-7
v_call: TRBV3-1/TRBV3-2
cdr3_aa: CASSPGTSGWYEQYF

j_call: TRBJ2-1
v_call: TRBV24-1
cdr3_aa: CATSDWDSSYNEQFF

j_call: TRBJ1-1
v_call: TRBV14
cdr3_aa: CASSRHMRALNTEAFF

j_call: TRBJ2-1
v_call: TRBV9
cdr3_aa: CASSVATGQGASNREQFF

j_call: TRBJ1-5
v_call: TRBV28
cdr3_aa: CASSYPDRGINQPQHF

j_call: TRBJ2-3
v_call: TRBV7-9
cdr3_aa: CASSSLAGDTQYF

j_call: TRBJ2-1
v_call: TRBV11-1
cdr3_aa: CASSFSGTLNEQFF

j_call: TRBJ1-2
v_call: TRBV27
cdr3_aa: CASSQLQGWGGYTF

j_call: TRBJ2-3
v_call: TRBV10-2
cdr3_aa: CASIGGESTDTQYF

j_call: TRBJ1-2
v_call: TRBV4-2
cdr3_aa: CASSHATGDYGYTF

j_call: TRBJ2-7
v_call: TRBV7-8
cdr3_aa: CASSPTGPGLASYEQYF

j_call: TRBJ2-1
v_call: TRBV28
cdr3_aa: CASSLIAGNNEQFF

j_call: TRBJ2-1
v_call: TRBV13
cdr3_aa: CASSQRGSLAGYNEQFF

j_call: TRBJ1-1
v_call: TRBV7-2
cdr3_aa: CASSLAQQGPEAFF

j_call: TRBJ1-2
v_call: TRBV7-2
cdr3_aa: CASSATGIYGYTF

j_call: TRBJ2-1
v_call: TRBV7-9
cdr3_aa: CASSLAGGQNEQFF

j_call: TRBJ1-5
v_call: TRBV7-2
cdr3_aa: CASSLRTGRGNQPQHF

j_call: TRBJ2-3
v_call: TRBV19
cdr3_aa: CASKDLSTDTQYF

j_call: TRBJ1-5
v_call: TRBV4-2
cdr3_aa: CASSPTGGGDQPQHF

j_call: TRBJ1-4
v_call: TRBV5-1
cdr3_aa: CASTRGDDEKLFF

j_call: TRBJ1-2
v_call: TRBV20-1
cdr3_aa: CSAKRHGERF

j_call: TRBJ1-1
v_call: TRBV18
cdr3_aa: CASSQTGDTEAFF

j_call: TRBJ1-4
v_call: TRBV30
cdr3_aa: CAWSVKGRNEKLFF

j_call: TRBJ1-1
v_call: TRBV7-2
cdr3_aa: CASSSPPGNTEAFF

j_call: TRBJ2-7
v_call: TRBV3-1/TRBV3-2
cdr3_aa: CASSQDYRWTSYEQYF

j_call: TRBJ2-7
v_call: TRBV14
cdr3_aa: CASSLSGASRVYEQYF

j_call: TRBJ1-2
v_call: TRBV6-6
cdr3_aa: CASSYSLTGLYGYTF

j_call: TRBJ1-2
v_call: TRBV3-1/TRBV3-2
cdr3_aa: CASSQGGGLGGYTF

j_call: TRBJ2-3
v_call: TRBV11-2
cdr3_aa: CASSLDRGGDTQYF

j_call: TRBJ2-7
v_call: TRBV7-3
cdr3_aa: CASSQTTNSYEQYF

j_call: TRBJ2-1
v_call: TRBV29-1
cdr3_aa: CSVEGLAGDNEQFF

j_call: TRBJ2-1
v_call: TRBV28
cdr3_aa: CASSLITVGADNEQFF

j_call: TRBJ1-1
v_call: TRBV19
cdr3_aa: CASSEPGGPPEAFF

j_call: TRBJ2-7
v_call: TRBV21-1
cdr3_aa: CASGHGLNPHEQYF

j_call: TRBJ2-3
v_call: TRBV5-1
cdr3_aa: CASSLDGGGITDTQYF

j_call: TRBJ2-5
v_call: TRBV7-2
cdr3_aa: CASSFSGGETQYF